Following are 30 T cell receptor beta chains from one sample sequenced in a study of blood T cell repertoires in COVID-19. Data came from immunoSEQ multiplex PCR; TCRdb stores just in-frame clones and leaves some out. The data contain about 68,000 clones, roughly 88% of them singletons. Sequencing input: peripheral blood. These receptors originate from a human donor in a cohort sampled during active COVID-19.

The genes are TRBV19 and TRBJ2-3, with 8 bases identical to TRBD2. Germline assignment: CDR1 LNHDA and CDR2 SQIVND (reference sequence). CDR3 size: 16 residues. J gave up 0 bases and V 6 bases, and 8 bases lay outside the gene matches. CDR3 bases: TGTGCCAGTAGCGATACGGGGGGGACAAGCACAGATACGCAGTATTTT. Translating gives CASSDTGGTSTDTQYF. The entire variable domain, with the rest obtained from reference TRBV19 and TRBJ2-3, is as follows: DGGITQSPKYLFRKEGQNVTLSCEQNLNHDAMYWYRQDPGQGLRLIYYSQIVNDFQKGDIAEGYSVSREKKESFPLTVTSAQKNPTAFYLCASSDTGGTSTDTQYFGPGTRLTVL.

V is TRBV9 and J is TRBJ2-1; TRBD2 aligns across 12 bases. Trimming removed 4 bases from V and 6 bases from J; junction bases left unmatched: 11. Germline CDR1 and CDR2: SGDLS and YYNGEE. This CDR3 region has 17 residues. The CDR3 is CASSLSSGGGLTNEQFF. The CDR3, as DNA: TGTGCCAGCAGCCTCTCTAGCGGGGGGGGCCTTACCAATGAGCAGTTCTTC.

J is TRBJ1-1 and V is TRBV5-6; D may be TRBD1 (5 bases). Germline V gives CDR1 SGHDT, CDR2 YYEEEE. The CDR3 covers 16 residues. Trimming pared 4 bases from V and 5 bases from J, leaving 21 bases between. For the CDR3, the DNA is TGTGCCAGCAGCCTGGAGTTTGAGACAGCTAGAACTGAAGCTTTCTTT. It is translated as CASSLEFETARTEAFF.

The CDR3 nucleotides read TGTGCCAGCAGTGAAGGGGGATCCCCAGGGACGCAGTATTTT. This gives the protein CASSEGGSPGTQYF. V and J are TRBV6-1 and TRBJ2-3, with D possibly matching TRBD1 (5 bases). CDR3 length: 14 amino acids. V shed 1 base and J shed 9 bases, with 14 bases lying between them. Germline V gene data show CDR1 as MNHNS and CDR2 as SASEGT.

The chain recombines TRBV2 with TRBJ1-6; 9 nucleotides line up with TRBD1. The germline gives CDR1 SNHLY, CDR2 FYNNEI. This CDR3 contains 17 residues. The V and J ends lost 6 bases and 6 bases, in that order; junction bases with no gene match: 12. DNA of the CDR3: TGTGCCAGCAGCCACCCCGATGGGGGACAGGGTAATTCACCCCTCCACTTT. Its translation is CASSHPDGGQGNSPLHF. Full variable domain (rest looked up from reference TRBV2 and TRBJ1-6): EPEVTQTPSHQVTQMGQEVILRCVPISNHLYFYWYRQILGQKVEFLVSFYNNEISEKSEIFDDQFSVERPDGSNFTLKIRSTKLEDSAMYFCASSHPDGGQGNSPLHFGNGTRLTVT.

V and J are TRBV2 and TRBJ2-7; TRBD1 might be the D (6 bases). Per germline, CDR1 SNHLY and CDR2 FYNNEI. This CDR3 has 13 residues. The V end lost 6 bases, the J end lost 1 base, and 10 bases lay between the germline ends. The CDR3 DNA follows: TGTGCCAGCAGCAGAGACAGGTCCTACGAGCAGTACTTC. Residues: CASSRDRSYEQYF.

The chain joins TRBV9 to TRBJ2-2, with D maybe TRBD2 (6 bases). V lost 1 base and J 5 bases, leaving 15 bases between the germline ends. CDR3 size: 16 residues. Germline lookup yields CDR1 SGDLS and CDR2 YYNGEE. CDR3 sequence (DNA): TGTGCCAGCAGCGTATTCTCCGGGAGTGGGACCGGGGAGCTGTTTTTT. As protein: CASSVFSGSGTGELFF.

This chain links TRBV7-8 with TRBJ2-2; 10 nucleotides agree with TRBD1. Germline-derived CDR1 and CDR2 are SGHVS and FQNEAQ. J gave up 7 bases and V 4 bases, and 12 bases lay outside the gene matches. The CDR3 runs to 17 residues. The CDR3 spells CASSSPRRDRGSGELFF. The CDR3 region has the DNA TGTGCCAGCAGCTCGCCTAGGCGGGACAGGGGAAGCGGGGAGCTGTTTTTT.

This chain uses TRBV2 with TRBJ1-6; 7 nucleotides line up with TRBD1. The germline CDR1 and CDR2 sequences are SNHLY and FYNNEI. V trimming: 5 bases; J trimming: 9 bases; junction bases outside the gene matches: 7. The CDR3 is 14 residues long. The CDR3 loop reads CASSIGTDGSPLHF. The CDR3 DNA follows: TGTGCCAGCAGTATCGGGACAGACGGTTCACCCCTCCACTTT.

The chain has TRBV9 and TRBJ2-1, with 7 bases matching TRBD1. CDR3 length equals 16 residues. Germline assignment: CDR1 SGDLS and CDR2 YYNGEE. V lost 0 bases and J lost 0; bases outside the gene matches: 3. For the CDR3, the DNA is TGTGCCAGCAGCGTAGCGGGACAGAGCTCCTACAATGAGCAGTTCTTC. It translates to CASSVAGQSSYNEQFF.

The rearrangement links TRBV11-3 to TRBJ1-5; D not resolved. CDR1 is SGHNT and CDR2 is YENEEA in the germline V gene. This CDR3 has 14 residues. The ends were cut back, 3 bases at V and 3 bases at J, with 9 bases in the middle. CDR3 region: CASSFAVANQPQHF. CDR3 DNA: TGTGCCAGCAGCTTTGCGGTTGCCAATCAGCCCCAGCATTTT.

This sequence joins TRBV6-5 and TRBJ2-7; D might be TRBD1 (6 bases). V was trimmed by 6 bases and J by 4 bases, leaving 13 bases between them. The CDR3 contains 13 residues. Looked up from germline, CDR1 is MNHEY and CDR2 is SVGAGI. CDR3 coding DNA: TGTGCCAGCAGACCGGGACACTTATACGAGCAGTACTTC. Translated, it gives CASRPGHLYEQYF.

The chain links TRBV3-1 (or the pseudogene TRBV3-2) to TRBJ1-5; D call uncertain. V dropped 0 bases and J dropped 9 bases, with 9 bases sitting between them. Germline V gives CDR1 LGHDT, CDR2 YNNKEL (reference sequence). The CDR3 spans 13 residues. CDR3 in amino acids: CASSQEIGRPQHF. The CDR3 coding sequence is TGTGCCAGCAGCCAAGAAATAGGGAGGCCCCAGCATTTT.

The chain uses TRBV30 and TRBJ1-2; D is perhaps TRBD1 (6 bases). In germline, CDR1 is GTSNPN, CDR2 SVGIG (reference sequence). V was trimmed by 0 bases and J by 8 bases, leaving 19 bases between them. This CDR3 is 15 amino acids long. Here the CDR3 DNA reads TGTGCCTGGAGTGTTCCAAAGGCAGGGGTTGGGGGCTACACCTTC. It yields the protein CAWSVPKAGVGGYTF.

The V gene is TRBV2, the J gene TRBJ2-7; maybe TRBD2 (5 bases). Germline CDR1 and CDR2: SNHLY and FYNNEI. CDR3 length: 15 residues. V lost 1 base and J lost 1, with 11 bases in between. CDR3 residues: CASSEGTSLSYEQYF. Written as DNA, the CDR3 is TGTGCCAGCAGTGAAGGGACTTCACTTTCCTACGAGCAGTACTTC. Filled out from reference TRBV2 and TRBJ2-7, the complete variable domain reads EPEVTQTPSHQVTQMGQEVILRCVPISNHLYFYWYRQILGQKVEFLVSFYNNEISEKSEIFDDQFSVERPDGSNFTLKIRSTKLEDSAMYFCASSEGTSLSYEQYFGPGTRLTVT.

The rearrangement joins TRBV9 to TRBJ2-3; D is unclear. CDR3 length: 15 residues. Germline V gene lookup returns CDR1 SGDLS and CDR2 YYNGEE. The V and J ends lost 0 bases and 0 bases respectively, with 8 bases between them. As DNA, the CDR3 is TGTGCCAGCAGCGTAGGGGCAGTCAGCACAGATACGCAGTATTTT. It specifies CASSVGAVSTDTQYF.

J is TRBJ2-7 and V is TRBV28, with 11 bases matching TRBD1. V lost 3 bases, J lost 5 bases, and 24 bases stayed unmatched. Germline V lookup: CDR1 MDHEN, CDR2 SYDVKM. The CDR3 extends over 21 amino acids. The CDR3 reads CASSLTPPWTGQGAFGDEQYF. The CDR3 DNA is TGTGCCAGCAGTTTGACCCCCCCTTGGACCGGACAGGGGGCGTTCGGGGACGAGCAGTACTTC.

The rearrangement joins TRBV5-4 to TRBJ1-1; D is ambiguous. The CDR3 runs to 14 residues. The V and J ends lost 4 bases and 1 base respectively, with 11 bases between them. Germline V gene data show CDR1 as SGHNT and CDR2 as YYREEE (reference sequence). The CDR3 coding sequence is TGTGCCAGCAGCCCCGACAAACGGAACACTGAAGCTTTCTTT. Protein sequence: CASSPDKRNTEAFF.

This rearrangement joins TRBV15 to TRBJ2-7; TRBD2 matches 13 bases. The V segment lost 5 bases and the J segment 3 bases; nucleotides outside the gene matches: 7. This CDR3 is built from 16 residues. Germline CDR1 reads LNHNV; CDR2 reads YYDKDF (reference sequence). The chain's CDR3 is CATSRTSGGRSYEQYF. The CDR3 DNA reads TGTGCCACCAGCCGGACTAGCGGGGGCCGCAGCTACGAGCAGTACTTC.

This clone showed up just a few times. The chain has TRBV12-3 or TRBV12-4 and TRBJ1-6; possible D gene TRBD1, 6 bases. This CDR3 has 13 residues. With 5 bases removed from V and 8 bases from J, the gap between germline ends came to 10 bases. The CDR3: CASSTRTDSPLHF. The CDR3 DNA reads as TGTGCCAGCAGTACCAGGACAGATTCACCCCTCCACTTT.

The chain joins TRBV6-5 to TRBJ2-1, with 7 bases matching TRBD2. The germline gives CDR1 MNHEY, CDR2 SVGAGI. V lost 4 bases, J lost 3 bases, and 9 bases stayed unmatched. The CDR3 runs 16 residues. The CDR3 DNA is TGTGCCAGCAGTTCCAATAGGACTAGGGGCTACAATGAGCAGTTCTTC. It is translated as CASSSNRTRGYNEQFF.

The V and J genes are TRBV7-2 and TRBJ2-5; tentative D call: TRBD1 (5 bases). This CDR3 is 16 amino acids long. V was trimmed by 0 bases and J by 2 bases, leaving 13 bases between them. Germline values: CDR1 SGHTA, CDR2 FQGNSA. The CDR3 here is CASSLAISRGQETQYF. CDR3 nucleotide sequence: TGTGCCAGCAGCTTAGCAATTAGTAGGGGACAAGAGACCCAGTACTTC.

This chain links TRBV6-5 with TRBJ1-2; no definite D call. Trimming cost V 0 bases and J 4 bases, with 15 bases left between them. This CDR3 contains 16 residues. From germline, CDR1 is MNHEY and CDR2 SVGAGI. CDR3 sequence (DNA): TGTGCCAGCAGTTACTCGAGTCCTCCGGAGGGCTATGGCTACACCTTC. Protein: CASSYSSPPEGYGYTF.

The chain has TRBV28 and TRBJ1-5; maybe TRBD1 (5 bases). Germline V gene lookup returns CDR1 MDHEN and CDR2 SYDVKM. The CDR3 runs 9 residues. Trimming stripped 8 bases from V and 9 bases from J, with 5 bases between. DNA of the CDR3: TGTGCCAGCGGGGCGCCCCAGCATTTT. It codes for CASGAPQHF.

The gene calls are TRBV18 and TRBJ1-1, with TRBD1 matching 10 bases. The length of the CDR3 is 16 residues. Germline-derived CDR1 and CDR2 are KGHSH and LQKENI. V trimming: 3 bases; J trimming: 1 base; junction bases outside the gene matches: 5. In nucleotides, the CDR3 is TGTGCCAGCTCACCGATGACAGGGGGCGGGAACACTGAAGCTTTCTTT. Its protein product is CASSPMTGGGNTEAFF.

The chain has TRBV7-2 and TRBJ2-3; 8 bases are shared with TRBD1. CDR1 is SGHTA, CDR2 FQGNSA, per germline. V lost 7 bases, J lost 4 bases, and 7 bases stayed unmatched. The CDR3 is made up of 14 amino acids. CDR3 nucleotide sequence: TGTGCCAGCACCCGTGACAGGGGCGCAGATACGCAGTATTTT. As protein: CASTRDRGADTQYF. The variable domain in full, completed from reference TRBV7-2 and TRBJ2-3, reads GAGVSQSPSNKVTEKGKDVELRCDPISGHTALYWYRQSLGQGLEFLIYFQGNSAPDKSGLPSDRFSAERTGGSVSTLTIQRTQQEDSAVYLCASTRDRGADTQYFGPGTRLTVL.

This rearrangement joins TRBV27 to TRBJ2-1; D is perhaps TRBD2 (6 bases). This CDR3 spans 15 amino acids. The ends were cut back, 3 bases at V and 3 bases at J, with 12 bases in the middle. Germline-derived CDR1 and CDR2 are MNHEY and SMNVEV (reference sequence). CDR3 in amino acids: CASSFSERVYNEQFF. For the CDR3, the DNA is TGTGCCAGCAGTTTCTCGGAGCGGGTCTACAATGAGCAGTTCTTC.

V usage is TRBV6-5 and J usage is TRBJ2-7; tentatively, D is TRBD2 (5 bases). Germline V gene lookup returns CDR1 MNHEY and CDR2 SVGAGI. The CDR3 runs 15 residues. Trimming left V 7 bases short and J 3 bases short, with 19 bases between. The CDR3 protein is CASTRGGLIRYEQYF. The CDR3 region has the DNA TGTGCCAGCACCCGGGGTGGCTTGATACGCTACGAGCAGTACTTC.

The rearrangement joins TRBV12-3 or TRBV12-4 to TRBJ2-5; D call uncertain. V lost 3 bases and J lost 5, with 4 bases in between. This CDR3 is built from 11 residues. Written as DNA, the CDR3 is TGTGCCAGCAGTTTTGAGGAGACCCAGTACTTC. Encoded protein: CASSFEETQYF.

The chain carries TRBV6-4 and TRBJ2-7, with D possibly TRBD1 on 6 matching bases. The ends were cut back, 10 bases at V and 2 bases at J, with 15 bases in the middle. The CDR3 runs to 13 residues. CDR1 MRHNA and CDR2 SNTAGT come from the germline V gene. CDR3 in DNA: TGTGCCACCATGGACAGAAGGCCCTACGAGCAGTACTTC. It codes for CATMDRRPYEQYF.